Shown below are 26 T cell receptor beta chains from a single sample sequenced in a study of blood T cell repertoires in COVID-19. The table came from immunoSEQ multiplex PCR; TCRdb's copy has only in-frame clones and leaves some out. This table has about 52,000 clones, around four fifths appearing once. Sequencing was done on a sample of peripheral blood. The origin of the receptors is a man between 70 and 80 years old with active COVID-19.

V is TRBV6-6 and J is TRBJ2-5, with 10 bases fitting TRBD1. This CDR3 spans 13 amino acids. J was trimmed by 6 bases and V by 6 bases; bases with no gene match: 4. Germline V gene sequence: CDR1 MNHNY, CDR2 SVGAGI (reference sequence). CDR3 in DNA: TGTGCCAGCAGGCCGGGACAGGGGCAGACCCAGTACTTC. Translation: CASRPGQGQTQYF.

V usage is TRBV7-2 and J usage is TRBJ2-7, with D tentatively TRBD2 (6 bases). This CDR3 comprises 14 residues. Deletions cut 5 bases from V and 3 bases from J, with 14 bases between. Germline V CDR1 and CDR2: SGHTA, FQGNSA. CDR3 amino acids: CASSPGRTIYEQYF. CDR3 coding DNA: TGTGCCAGCAGCCCCGGACGGACTATCTACGAGCAGTACTTC.

CDR3 in amino acids: CASSFVSTNEKLFF. CDR3 in DNA: TGTGCCAGCAGCTTCGTATCAACTAATGAAAAACTGTTTTTT. The chain joins TRBV7-9 to TRBJ1-4; D is undetermined. V shed 3 bases and J shed 0 bases, with 5 bases lying between them. The length of the CDR3 is 14 residues. The V gene's germline CDR1 is SEHNR and CDR2 FQNEAQ (reference sequence).

V is TRBV5-1 and J is TRBJ2-7; TRBD2 is a possible D gene (5 bases). The CDR3 has 14 residues. Germline-derived CDR1 and CDR2 are SGHRS and YFSETQ. The V gene lost 0 bases and the J gene lost 4 bases, with 11 bases spanning the gap. CDR3 region: CASSLGREGYEQYF. In DNA form, the CDR3 reads TGCGCCAGCAGCTTGGGCCGAGAGGGTTACGAGCAGTACTTC.

The J gene is TRBJ2-1, the V gene TRBV18; the match to TRBD1 covers 10 bases. CDR3 length: 15 residues. Germline CDR1 is KGHSH and CDR2 is LQKENI. Trimming took 3 bases from V and 4 from J; bases not matched to a gene: 3. CDR3 DNA: TGTGCCAGCTCACCTGGGACAGGGGTTTACAATGAGCAGTTCTTC. The encoded protein is CASSPGTGVYNEQFF.

This clone occurred once. As DNA, the CDR3 is TGTGCCAGCAGCCGTAAAGCAACCGGGAACACTGAAGCTTTCTTT. Translating gives CASSRKATGNTEAFF. The V call is TRBV27, the J call TRBJ1-1, with no clear D. V was shortened by 6 bases and J by 1 base, with 15 bases between the two germline ends. CDR3 length equals 15 residues. Per the germline V gene, CDR1 is MNHEY and CDR2 is SMNVEV (reference sequence).

The CDR3 loop is CASSQPLTGAPEKLFF. In DNA, the CDR3 is TGTGCCAGCAGCCAACCATTGACAGGGGCTCCCGAAAAACTGTTTTTT. This sequence joins TRBV3-1 (or the pseudogene TRBV3-2) and TRBJ1-4; 8 bases fit TRBD1. The CDR3 length is 16 residues. The germline V gene has CDR1 LGHDT and CDR2 YNNKEL (reference sequence). V shed 2 bases, J shed 8 bases, and the junction held 10 bases outside the gene matches.

The V gene is TRBV6-2 or TRBV6-3, the J gene TRBJ1-2, with D possibly TRBD1 on 5 matching bases. Trimming removed 3 bases at V and 5 bases at J, with 13 bases between. The CDR3 length is 14 residues. Germline V gene sequence: CDR1 MNHEY, CDR2 SVGEGT. CDR3 bases: TGTGCCAGCAGTTATCCCGGGACTTATTATGGCTACACCTTC. Residues: CASSYPGTYYGYTF.

This clone was detected a few times. The chain joins TRBV15 to TRBJ1-3, with D possibly matching TRBD1 (5 bases). The V end lost 3 bases, the J end lost 4 bases, and 10 bases lay between the germline ends. This CDR3 has 14 amino acids. Germline V gene lookup returns CDR1 LNHNV and CDR2 YYDKDF (reference sequence). The CDR3 protein is CATSRPGNGNTIYF. Here the CDR3 DNA reads TGTGCCACCAGCAGGCCAGGGAACGGAAACACCATATATTTT. The full variable domain, with the rest looked up from reference TRBV15 and TRBJ1-3, is DAMVIQNPRYQVTQFGKPVTLSCSQTLNHNVMYWYQQKSSQAPKLLFHYYDKDFNNEADTPDNFQSRRPNTSFCFLDIRSPGLGDTAMYLCATSRPGNGNTIYFGEGSWLTVV.

The chain couples TRBV4-3 to TRBJ1-2; 10 nucleotides match TRBD1. CDR3 length equals 13 residues. Germline CDR1 and CDR2: LGHNA and YSLEER. V lost 1 base and J lost 7; bases outside the gene matches: 0. The CDR3 DNA reads as TGCGCCAGCAGCCAAGGGGACAGGGGTGGCTACACCTTC. Amino acids: CASSQGDRGGYTF.

This clone has a count of ten or more. Written as DNA, the CDR3 is TGCGCCAGCGGGATGACAGGGGCAATCTATGGCTACACCTTC. As protein: CASGMTGAIYGYTF. This chain joins TRBV4-1 and TRBJ1-2, with TRBD1 identical over 8 bases. The V segment lost 8 bases and the J segment 4 bases; nucleotides outside the gene matches: 9. Germline lookup yields CDR1 MGHRA and CDR2 YSYEKL. The CDR3 spans 14 residues.

This chain connects TRBV10-3 to TRBJ2-5, with TRBD2 as a possible D gene (6 bases). Germline V lookup: CDR1 ENHRY, CDR2 SYGVKD. The V end was cut by 3 bases, the J end by 2 bases, with 10 bases between. The CDR3 runs to 14 residues. The CDR3 nucleotides read TGTGCCATCAGTGACGGAGGGGTTCAAGAGACCCAGTACTTC. This encodes CAISDGGVQETQYF.

This rearrangement joins TRBV7-8 to TRBJ2-4; 9 bases match TRBD1. The CDR3 totals 14 residues. V lost 1 base and J lost 7; bases outside the gene matches: 2. Looked up from germline, CDR1 is SGHVS and CDR2 is FQNEAQ. CDR3 residues: CASSLGDRVNIQYF. The DNA of the CDR3 is TGTGCCAGCAGCTTAGGGGACAGGGTGAACATTCAGTACTTC.

J is TRBJ2-5 and V is TRBV7-2; maybe TRBD2 (7 bases). The V and J ends lost 1 base and 2 bases respectively, with 14 bases between them. The CDR3 spans 16 residues. Germline CDR1 is SGHTA and CDR2 is FQGNSA. CDR3 DNA sequence: TGTGCCAGCAGCTTAGGGGGGGGCCTTCGACAAGAGACCCAGTACTTC. It codes for CASSLGGGLRQETQYF. Drawing the rest from reference TRBV7-2 and TRBJ2-5, the complete variable domain is GAGVSQSPSNKVTEKGKDVELRCDPISGHTALYWYRQSLGQGLEFLIYFQGNSAPDKSGLPSDRFSAERTGGSVSTLTIQRTQQEDSAVYLCASSLGGGLRQETQYFGPGTRLLVL.

The genes are TRBV27 and TRBJ2-3; a weak D match, TRBD1 (5 bases). In germline, CDR1 is MNHEY, CDR2 SMNVEV (reference sequence). The CDR3 loop spans 14 amino acids. V lost 0 bases and J lost 7, with 11 bases in between. Here the CDR3 reads CASSLSGQVNTQYF. The CDR3 coding sequence is TGTGCCAGCAGTTTATCGGGGCAGGTGAATACGCAGTATTTT.

This chain joins TRBV10-3 and TRBJ2-2; 7 bases are a match to TRBD2. From germline, CDR1 is ENHRY and CDR2 SYGVKD. Trimming at V came to 10 bases and at J to 8 bases, leaving 19 bases not matched to a gene. The CDR3 totals 16 residues. The CDR3 DNA is TGTGCCACCTCAGTGAGAAAGGGGCTAGCGGTGGGGGAGCTGTTTTTT. Its protein product is CATSVRKGLAVGELFF.

The chain carries TRBV7-6 and TRBJ2-3, with 8 bases that match TRBD1. V lost 5 bases to trimming and J lost 4 bases; unmatched junction nucleotides: 8. Per germline, CDR1 SGHVS and CDR2 FNYEAQ. The CDR3 spans 15 residues. The CDR3 reads CASSPTGAGSDTQYF. CDR3 nucleotides: TGTGCCAGCAGCCCGACAGGGGCAGGCTCAGATACGCAGTATTTT.

The chain combines TRBV6-1 with TRBJ2-7; TRBD1 is a possible D gene (5 bases). Germline V gene lookup returns CDR1 MNHNS and CDR2 SASEGT. The CDR3 contains 15 residues. V was trimmed by 3 bases and J by 5 bases, leaving 17 bases between them. CDR3: CASSEDNHAANEQYF. In DNA, the CDR3 is TGTGCCAGCAGTGAGGACAATCACGCCGCTAACGAGCAGTACTTC.

The V gene is TRBV7-2, the J gene TRBJ1-5, with TRBD1 as a possible D gene (6 bases). Germline CDR1 SGHTA, CDR2 FQGNSA. CDR3 size: 14 residues. With 5 bases removed from V and 5 bases from J, the gap between germline ends came to 13 bases. In nucleotides, the CDR3 is TGTGCCAGCAGCCAACAGGGTACGTATCAGCCCCAGCATTTT. Its translation is CASSQQGTYQPQHF.

This chain joins TRBV7-2 and TRBJ2-1; 8 nucleotides match TRBD1. The CDR3 runs to 17 residues. Losses at the gene ends were 5 bases for V and 5 bases for J; bases not matched to a gene: 14. Germline CDR1 and CDR2: SGHTA and FQGNSA. The CDR3 coding sequence is TGTGCCAGCAGCATTAGAAGGGCCAGGGGGCGGAACAATGAGCAGTTCTTC. It encodes CASSIRRARGRNNEQFF.

CDR3 coding DNA: TGTGCCATCAGTGAGTCCACTCCTCAACAGGGTATAGGAAAACTGTTTTTT. Translated: CAISESTPQQGIGKLFF. V is TRBV10-3 and J is TRBJ1-4; a possible D gene is TRBD1 (6 bases). The CDR3 length is 17 residues. The V end lost 0 bases, the J end lost 10 bases, and 21 bases lay between the germline ends. Germline V CDR1 and CDR2: ENHRY, SYGVKD.

The V and J genes are TRBV19 and TRBJ1-6, with TRBD1 as a possible D gene (5 bases). The CDR3 has 13 residues. Germline V gene sequence: CDR1 LNHDA, CDR2 SQIVND (reference sequence). V was trimmed by 5 bases and J by 6 bases, leaving 8 bases between them. The CDR3 protein is CASSPQGNSPLHF. In DNA, the CDR3 is TGTGCCAGTAGTCCGCAGGGTAATTCACCCCTCCACTTT. The full variable domain, rest sourced from reference TRBV19 and TRBJ1-6, is DGGITQSPKYLFRKEGQNVTLSCEQNLNHDAMYWYRQDPGQGLRLIYYSQIVNDFQKGDIAEGYSVSREKKESFPLTVTSAQKNPTAFYLCASSPQGNSPLHFGNGTRLTVT.

The DNA for the CDR3 is TGTGCCATCAGTGCCCAGGAACACGACTATGGCTACACCTTC. It codes for CAISAQEHDYGYTF. The rearrangement joins TRBV10-3 to TRBJ1-2; no clear D gene. V dropped 4 bases and J dropped 3 bases, with 12 bases sitting between them. This CDR3 region has 14 residues. Germline V gene data show CDR1 as ENHRY and CDR2 as SYGVKD.

This clone was counted once. The genes are TRBV6-2 or TRBV6-3 and TRBJ2-7; 12 bases agree with TRBD2. Unmatched junction bases numbered 2, after V lost 5 bases and J lost 3 bases. Germline CDR1 and CDR2: MNHEY and SVGEGT. The length of the CDR3 is 14 residues. The CDR3 region has the DNA TGTGCCAGCAGTCCGACTAGCGGGGGCTACGAGCAGTACTTC. This sequence encodes CASSPTSGGYEQYF.

V and J are TRBV4-1 and TRBJ2-1, with D uncertain. The CDR3 sequence is 16 residues long. Germline loops: CDR1 MGHRA, CDR2 YSYEKL. Trimming cost V 2 bases and J 8 bases, with 19 bases left between them. The CDR3 reads CASSQIPGRLPDEQFF. Here the CDR3 DNA reads TGCGCCAGCAGCCAAATCCCTGGCAGGCTTCCGGATGAGCAGTTCTTC.

This clone has more than one count but fewer than ten. The chain carries TRBV5-1 and TRBJ2-7; 7 bases align to TRBD1. J lost 3 bases, V lost 1 base, and 7 bases had no gene match. This CDR3 has 15 amino acids. From germline, CDR1 is SGHRS and CDR2 YFSETQ. CDR3 sequence (DNA): TGCGCCAGCAGCTTGTTACCGGACAGGAACTACGAGCAGTACTTC. Its translation: CASSLLPDRNYEQYF. The full variable domain, completed using reference TRBV5-1 and TRBJ2-7, is KAGVTQTPRYLIKTRGQQVTLSCSPISGHRSVSWYQQTPGQGLQFLFEYFSETQRNKGNFPGRFSGRQFSNSRSEMNVSTLELGDSALYLCASSLLPDRNYEQYFGPGTRLTVT.